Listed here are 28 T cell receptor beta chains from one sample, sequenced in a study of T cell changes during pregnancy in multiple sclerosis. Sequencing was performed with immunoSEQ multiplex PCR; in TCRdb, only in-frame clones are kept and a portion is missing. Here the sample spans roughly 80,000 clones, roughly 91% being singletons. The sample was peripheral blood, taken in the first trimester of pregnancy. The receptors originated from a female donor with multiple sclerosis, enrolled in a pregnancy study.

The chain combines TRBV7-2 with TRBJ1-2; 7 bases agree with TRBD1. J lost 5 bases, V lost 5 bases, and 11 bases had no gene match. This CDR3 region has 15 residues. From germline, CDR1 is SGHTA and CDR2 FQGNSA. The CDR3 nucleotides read TGTGCCAGCAGCCTCCGACAGGGACCCCCGTATGGCTACACCTTC. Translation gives CASSLRQGPPYGYTF. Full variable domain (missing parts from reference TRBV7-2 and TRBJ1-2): GAGVSQSPSNKVTEKGKDVELRCDPISGHTALYWYRQSLGQGLEFLIYFQGNSAPDKSGLPSDRFSAERTGGSVSTLTIQRTQQEDSAVYLCASSLRQGPPYGYTFGSGTRLTVV.

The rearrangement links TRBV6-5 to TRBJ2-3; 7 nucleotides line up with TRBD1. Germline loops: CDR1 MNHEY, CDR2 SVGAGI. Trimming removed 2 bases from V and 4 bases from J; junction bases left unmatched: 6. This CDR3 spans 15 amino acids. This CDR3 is CASSYRTGNSDTQYF. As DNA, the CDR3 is TGTGCCAGCAGTTACCGGACAGGAAACTCAGATACGCAGTATTTT.

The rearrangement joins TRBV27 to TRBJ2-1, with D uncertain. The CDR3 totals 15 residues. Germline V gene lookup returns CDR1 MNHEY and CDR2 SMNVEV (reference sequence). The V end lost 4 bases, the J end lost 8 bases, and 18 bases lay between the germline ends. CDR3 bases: TGTGCCAGCAGTTCGACTTCCAGCCTAGTTCATGAGCAGTTCTTC. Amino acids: CASSSTSSLVHEQFF.

The CDR3 loop reads CSGGQTFTGELFF. In DNA form, the CDR3 reads TGCAGCGGGGGACAGACCTTCACCGGGGAGCTGTTTTTT. J is TRBJ2-2 and V is TRBV29-1, with 7 bases fitting TRBD1. This CDR3 is built from 13 residues. The V segment lost 7 bases and the J segment 4 bases; nucleotides outside the gene matches: 6. From germline, CDR1 is SQVTM and CDR2 ANQGSEA.

The CDR3 here is CASRSSGGYNEQFF. For the CDR3, the DNA is TGTGCCAGCAGATCTAGCGGGGGTTACAATGAGCAGTTCTTC. The chain has TRBV6-1 and TRBJ2-1, with 10 bases identical to TRBD2. Per the germline V gene, CDR1 is MNHNS and CDR2 is SASEGT. J gave up 4 bases and V 6 bases, and 3 bases lay outside the gene matches. CDR3 length: 14 residues.

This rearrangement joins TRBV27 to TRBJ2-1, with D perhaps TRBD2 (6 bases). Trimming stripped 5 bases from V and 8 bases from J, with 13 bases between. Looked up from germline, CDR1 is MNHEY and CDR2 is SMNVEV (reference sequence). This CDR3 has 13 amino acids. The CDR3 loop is CASSGTGVYEQFF. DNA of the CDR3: TGTGCCAGCAGTGGGACGGGGGTTTATGAGCAGTTCTTC.

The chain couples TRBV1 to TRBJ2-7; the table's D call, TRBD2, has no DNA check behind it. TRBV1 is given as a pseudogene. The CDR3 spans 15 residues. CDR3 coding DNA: TGCACCAGCAGCTTTACTAGCGGGAGGGCCCAAGAGCAGTACTTC. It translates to CTSSFTSGRAQEQYF.

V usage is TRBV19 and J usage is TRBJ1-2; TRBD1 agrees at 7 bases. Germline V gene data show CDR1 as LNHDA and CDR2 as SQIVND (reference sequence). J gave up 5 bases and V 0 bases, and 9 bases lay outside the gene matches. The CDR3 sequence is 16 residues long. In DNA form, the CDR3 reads TGTGCCAGTAGTATAGATCGGACGGGGACAGATTATGGCTACACCTTC. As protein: CASSIDRTGTDYGYTF.

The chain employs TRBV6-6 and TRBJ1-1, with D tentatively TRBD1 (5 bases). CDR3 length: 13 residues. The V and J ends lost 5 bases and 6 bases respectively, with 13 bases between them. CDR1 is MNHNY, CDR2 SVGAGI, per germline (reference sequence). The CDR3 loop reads CASSPWGGAEAFF. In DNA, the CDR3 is TGTGCCAGCAGTCCTTGGGGGGGGGCTGAAGCTTTCTTT.

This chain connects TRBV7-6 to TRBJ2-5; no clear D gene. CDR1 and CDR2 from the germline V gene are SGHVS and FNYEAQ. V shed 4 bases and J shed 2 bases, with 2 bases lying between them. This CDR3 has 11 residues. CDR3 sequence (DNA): TGTGCCAGCAGCTCTCAAGAGACCCAGTACTTC. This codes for CASSSQETQYF.

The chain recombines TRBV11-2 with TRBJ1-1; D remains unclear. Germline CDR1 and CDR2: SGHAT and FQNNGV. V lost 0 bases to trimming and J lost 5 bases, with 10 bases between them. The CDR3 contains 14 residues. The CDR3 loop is CASSLDRSGTEAFF. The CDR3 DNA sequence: TGTGCCAGCAGCTTAGATCGGAGTGGGACTGAAGCTTTCTTT.

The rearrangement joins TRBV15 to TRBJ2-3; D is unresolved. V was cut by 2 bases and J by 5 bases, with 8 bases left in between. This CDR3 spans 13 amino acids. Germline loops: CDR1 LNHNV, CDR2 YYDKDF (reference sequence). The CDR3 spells CATSRPNGDTQYF. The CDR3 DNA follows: TGTGCCACCAGCAGACCGAACGGAGATACGCAGTATTTT.

The chain's CDR3 is CASSLETPNYGYTF. As DNA, the CDR3 is TGTGCCAGCAGCTTGGAGACACCGAACTATGGCTACACCTTC. The rearrangement joins TRBV5-4 to TRBJ1-2, with D unclear. The germline V gene encodes CDR1 SGHNT and CDR2 YYREEE (reference sequence). The CDR3 totals 14 residues. Trimming stripped 0 bases from V and 2 bases from J, with 8 bases between.

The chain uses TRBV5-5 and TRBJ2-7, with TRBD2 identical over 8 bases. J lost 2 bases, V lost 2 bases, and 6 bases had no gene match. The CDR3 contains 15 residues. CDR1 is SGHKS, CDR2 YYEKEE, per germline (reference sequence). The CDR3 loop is CASSFLSAGAYEQYF. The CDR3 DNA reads TGTGCCAGCAGCTTCCTGTCAGCGGGAGCCTACGAGCAGTACTTC.

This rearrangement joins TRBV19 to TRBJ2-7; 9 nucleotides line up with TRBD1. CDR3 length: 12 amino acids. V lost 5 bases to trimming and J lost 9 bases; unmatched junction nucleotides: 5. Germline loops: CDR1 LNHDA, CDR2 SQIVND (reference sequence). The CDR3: CASSSGTGRQYF. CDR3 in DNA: TGTGCCAGTAGTTCCGGGACAGGGAGGCAGTACTTC.

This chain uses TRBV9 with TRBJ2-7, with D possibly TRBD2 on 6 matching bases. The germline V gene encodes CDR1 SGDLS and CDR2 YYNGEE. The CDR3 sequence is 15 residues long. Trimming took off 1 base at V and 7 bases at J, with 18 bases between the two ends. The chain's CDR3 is CASSVRGGPAGEQYF. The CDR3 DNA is TGTGCCAGCAGCGTACGCGGAGGGCCTGCTGGGGAGCAGTACTTC.

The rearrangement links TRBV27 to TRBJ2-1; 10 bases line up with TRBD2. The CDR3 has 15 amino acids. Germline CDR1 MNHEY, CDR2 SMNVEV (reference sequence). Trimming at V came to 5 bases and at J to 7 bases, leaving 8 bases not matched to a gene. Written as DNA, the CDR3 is TGTGCCAGCAGTACCCTAGCGGGAGTATGGAATGAGCAGTTCTTC. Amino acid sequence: CASSTLAGVWNEQFF.

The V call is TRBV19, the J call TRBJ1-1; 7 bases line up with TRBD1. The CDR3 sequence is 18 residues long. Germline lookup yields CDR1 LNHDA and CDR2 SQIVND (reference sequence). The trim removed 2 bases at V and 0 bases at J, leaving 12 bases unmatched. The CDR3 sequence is CASSIWGMEGAVNTEAFF. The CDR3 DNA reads TGTGCCAGTAGTATATGGGGGATGGAGGGGGCGGTGAACACTGAAGCTTTCTTT.

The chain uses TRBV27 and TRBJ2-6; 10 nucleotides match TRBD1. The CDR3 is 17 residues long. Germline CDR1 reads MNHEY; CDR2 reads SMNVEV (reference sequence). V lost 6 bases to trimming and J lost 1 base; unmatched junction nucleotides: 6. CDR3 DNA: TGTGCCAGCAGGACAGGGGGCATCGGGTCTGGGGCCAACGTCCTGACTTTC. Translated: CASRTGGIGSGANVLTF.

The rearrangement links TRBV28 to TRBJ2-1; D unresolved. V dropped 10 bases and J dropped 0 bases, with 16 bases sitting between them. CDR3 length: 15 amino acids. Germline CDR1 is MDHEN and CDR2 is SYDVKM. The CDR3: CATSPEISSYNEQFF. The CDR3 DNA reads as TGTGCCACCTCCCCCGAGATTAGCTCCTACAATGAGCAGTTCTTC.

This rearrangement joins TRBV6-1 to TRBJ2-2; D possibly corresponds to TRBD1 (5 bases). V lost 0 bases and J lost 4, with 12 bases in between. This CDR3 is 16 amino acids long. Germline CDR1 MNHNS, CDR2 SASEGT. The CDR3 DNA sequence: TGTGCCAGCAGTGAAGCGGGTTCCAGGGCCACCGGGGAGCTGTTTTTT. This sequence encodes CASSEAGSRATGELFF.

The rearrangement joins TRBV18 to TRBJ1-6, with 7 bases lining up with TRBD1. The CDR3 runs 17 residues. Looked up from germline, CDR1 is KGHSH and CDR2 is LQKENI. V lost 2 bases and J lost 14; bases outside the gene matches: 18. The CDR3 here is CASSPRETTGTVLTLHF. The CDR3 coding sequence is TGTGCCAGCTCACCAAGGGAAACGACCGGGACAGTTTTAACCCTCCACTTT.

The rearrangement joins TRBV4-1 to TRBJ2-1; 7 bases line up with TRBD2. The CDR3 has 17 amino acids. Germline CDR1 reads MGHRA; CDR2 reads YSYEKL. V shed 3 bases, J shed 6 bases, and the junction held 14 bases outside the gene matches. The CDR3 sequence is CASSQHVAGRSLNEQFF. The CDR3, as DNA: TGCGCCAGCAGCCAGCATGTAGCCGGGAGGAGTCTCAATGAGCAGTTCTTC.

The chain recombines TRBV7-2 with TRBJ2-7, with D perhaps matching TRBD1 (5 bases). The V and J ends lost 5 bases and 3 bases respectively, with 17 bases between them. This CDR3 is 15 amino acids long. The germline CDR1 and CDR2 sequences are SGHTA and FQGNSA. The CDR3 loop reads CASSRSSQGVYEQYF. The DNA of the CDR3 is TGTGCCAGCAGCAGGAGTAGTCAGGGTGTCTACGAGCAGTACTTC. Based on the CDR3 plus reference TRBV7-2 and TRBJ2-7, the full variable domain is GAGVSQSPSNKVTEKGKDVELRCDPISGHTALYWYRQSLGQGLEFLIYFQGNSAPDKSGLPSDRFSAERTGGSVSTLTIQRTQQEDSAVYLCASSRSSQGVYEQYFGPGTRLTVT.

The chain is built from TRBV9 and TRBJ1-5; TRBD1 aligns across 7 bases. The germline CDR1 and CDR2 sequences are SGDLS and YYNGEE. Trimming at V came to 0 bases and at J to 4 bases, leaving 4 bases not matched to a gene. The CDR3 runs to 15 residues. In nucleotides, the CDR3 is TGTGCCAGCAGCGTAGGAGGGGGCCCGAATCAGCCCCAGCATTTT. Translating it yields CASSVGGGPNQPQHF.

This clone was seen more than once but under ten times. The chain's CDR3 is CAWSSIAGGEQYF. The DNA of the CDR3 is TGTGCCTGGAGTTCTATAGCGGGAGGCGAGCAGTACTTC. The J gene is TRBJ2-7, the V gene TRBV30; 10 nucleotides line up with TRBD2. The CDR3 spans 13 residues. J was trimmed by 6 bases and V by 2 bases; bases with no gene match: 4. Germline assignment: CDR1 GTSNPN and CDR2 SVGIG (reference sequence).

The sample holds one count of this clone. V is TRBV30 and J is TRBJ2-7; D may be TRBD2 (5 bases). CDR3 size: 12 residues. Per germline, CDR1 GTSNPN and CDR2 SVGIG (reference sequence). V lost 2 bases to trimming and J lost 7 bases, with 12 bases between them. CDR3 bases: TGTGCCTGGAGTCCGCTAGCTGGGGAGCAGTACTTC. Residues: CAWSPLAGEQYF.

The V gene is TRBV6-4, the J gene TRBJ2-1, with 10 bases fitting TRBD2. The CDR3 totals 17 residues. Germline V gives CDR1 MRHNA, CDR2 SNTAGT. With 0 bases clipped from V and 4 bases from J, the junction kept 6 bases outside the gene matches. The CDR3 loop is CASSDSRSGGAYNEQFF. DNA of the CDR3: TGTGCCAGCAGTGACTCGCGGAGCGGGGGGGCTTACAATGAGCAGTTCTTC.